Described below is a single TCR beta chain sequence and its context. No antigen is known for it. The germline gene is not matched at one end of the junction; a read error may be the cause. The sample's treatment or condition, from its label and the paper: roughly 19 received Ad26.COV2.S at low or high dose, single or two shots; five or six received placebo; per-sample allocation not given. Repertoires of vaccine and placebo recipients were sequenced from samples taken on day 63 after the first injection. Cohort 1b enrolled fewer than 30 adults aged 18-55 years at a single site in Boston, USA, between 29 July and 7 August 2020. Ad26.COV2.S was a replication-incompetent adenovirus type 26 vector that expressed a prefusion-stabilized SARS-CoV-2 spike protein derived from the original Wuhan strain. TCRbeta CDR3 regions were sequenced with the immunoSEQ Assay. After extraction, genomic DNA underwent amplification by bias-controlled multiplex PCR, followed by high-throughput sequencing. In the paper's pipeline: To quantify the absolute abundance of each unique TCRbeta CDR3 region, sequences were collapsed and filtered. T cell fraction was estimated by normalizing TCRbeta template counts to usable DNA, with usable DNA measured through amplification of reference genes found in all nucleated cells. Repertoire TCRs were annotated as SARS-CoV-2-specific when V gene, CDR3 amino acid sequence and J gene were exactly matched to a known reactive TCR set. The reference SARS-CoV-2 TCR set was derived from MIRA and filtered for enrichment in COVID-19-positive ImmuneCODE repertoires, a step that removed public or cross-reactive TCRs. Using the MIRA antigens, annotated TCRs were further analysed by specific ORF or by position within an ORF. Breadth was defined as the number of annotated unique rearrangements divided by the total number of unique productive rearrangements, and depth was defined as the summed frequency of the annotated unique rearrangements. Two-sided Wilcoxon rank-sum tests were used to compare TCR breadth between groups. This is the immuneACCESS table as TCRdb keeps it, with only in-frame sequences that have V and J called. A part of the clones is gone; compared with another copy, unresolved V genes explain less than half, and the rest is unexplained. That table furnishes V, J and clone size, whereas the DNA furnished D and trimming. For this sample there are about 480,000 clones; roughly 85% appear just once. Roughly 13% of the sample goes to the ten largest clones.

The data belong to a study of Ad26.COV2.S vaccination and SARS-CoV-2 variants (dated by TCRdb to about 2021). Regarding the study in general: Vaccine-arm donors came from COV1001, a multicentre, randomized, double-blind, placebo-controlled phase I-IIa trial of Ad26.COV2.S in healthy adults. Trial participants were randomized into five groups of five: low-dose or high-dose Ad26.COV2.S given once or twice, or placebo on both occasions. Ad26.COV2.S was given intramuscularly at 5x10^10 or 1x10^11 viral particles, as a single shot or as two shots 56 days apart. A total of 32 samples were included in the TCR-sequenced set, comprising about 20 Ad26.COV2.S vaccine recipients, 5 placebo recipients and 8 SARS-CoV-2 convalescent individuals. Investigators remained blinded to trial group allocation during experiments and outcome assessment. TCRbeta repertoire sequencing served as the tool for gauging how specific and how broad the SARS-CoV-2-reactive T cell receptors were following Ad26.COV2.S vaccination. What the study reported, not specific to this receptor: Vaccine and placebo recipients had similar non-spike TCR breadth, a finding consistent with the vaccine containing only spike. The study was not powered to compare responses between vaccine doses or regimens. The authors noted that the TCR breadth and depth analyses may have underestimated total T cell responses. Ad26.COV2.S recipients had higher spike-specific TCR breadth than placebo recipients (P = 0.0014). After vaccination, spike-specific CD8+ and CD4+ T cell responses were reported to show substantial breadth.

The CDR3 starts with the cysteine, ends with the phenylalanine, and has 11 residues. Kept here is only the CDR3 DNA, which spans 33 bases and is read in frame from base 1. CDR1 DFQATT and CDR2 SNEGSKA are derived from the germline V gene (reference sequence). This receptor was identified in a person between 18 and 65 years old who received the Ad26.COV2.S COVID-19 vaccine or a placebo. Recombination linked TRBV20-1 to TRBJ2-3; the D segment cannot be called with confidence. Sequences were derived from peripheral blood, sampled in a trial of Ad26.COV2.S vaccine versus placebo. The CDR3 here reads CSARESETQYF. The DNA reads as follows: TGCAGTGCTAGGGAGTCAGAGACGCAGTATTTT.